What follows is one TCR beta chain and its context. This clone's antigen is unknown. No much larger clonotype is one base removed from it; base qualities were not supplied. TCRbeta CDR3 regions were amplified from genomic DNA by means of the immunoSEQ Assay, a bias-controlled multiplex PCR. The original methods were these. The number of nucleated cells in each sample was estimated by amplification of reference gene primers within the assay. Sequence reads were collapsed and filtered to measure the absolute abundance of every unique TCRbeta CDR3 rearrangement. For each sample, productive Simpson clonality was calculated as the square root of Simpson's diversity index over productive rearrangements. The source is immuneACCESS, and TCRdb retained only in-frame sequences with V and J called. Part of the clones is not carried over; for the studies checked, unresolved V genes explain less than half of this, and the remainder is unexplained. The V and J calls and clone size are taken from that table; D and trimming were inferred from the DNA. The sample table lists about 300,000 clones, 85% of them with a count of one. Jointly, the top ten make up under 3% of the sample.

The sample belongs to a study of blood T cell repertoires in COVID-19 (dated by TCRdb to 2020 to 2022). Some background on the complete study: Collaborator samples came from the United States, Italy and Spain and covered acute and convalescent phases of COVID-19. The prospective study material was composed of cDNA or gDNA derived from T cells, B-cell-depleted T cells, or PBMCs. A de-identified subject ID, COVID-19 status, age in years and sex were almost always included in the sample metadata. A freely available public database, intended as a resource for researchers studying the immune response to SARS-CoV-2, is where the repertoires were released. Where available, HLA class I and class II types were obtained from metadata supplied by the sample provider rather than from assay-based typing. Deeply sampled blood TCRbeta repertoires from subjects exposed to, actively infected with, or recovered from COVID-19 were included in the dataset. Samples came from the ongoing ImmuneRACE study (first 160 participants) plus 1,254 subjects from 6 global collaborators. Broad study findings and their caveats: Clinical and demographic metadata were provided uncurated, with the amount varying by source and participant.

Participants in the prospective study were enrolled through a virtual design, were aged roughly 18 to 100 years, and lived in 20 to 30 United States geographic areas. In the prospective study, cohorts were assigned on the basis of participant-reported clinical history obtained from a screening survey and a study questionnaire. ImmuneRACE Cohort 3 recovered participants were defined by two consecutive negative NP/OP PCR tests, healthcare professional clearance, or symptom resolution. In the prospective study, mobile phlebotomists collected whole blood, serum and a nasopharyngeal or oropharyngeal swab from each participant. Additional blood draws and questionnaires over an approximately two-month period could optionally be provided by prospective study participants. Before DNA extraction, blood samples from the prospective study were shipped at room temperature or frozen. The CDR3 starts with the cysteine, ends with the phenylalanine, and has 20 residues. Only the CDR3 DNA is retained, 60 bases long and in frame from the first base. Cut back by 4 bases and 0 bases, the V and J ends lie 26 bases apart. CDR1 and CDR2 are read off the germline V gene as SGDLS and YYNGEE.

What was sequenced was PBMCs or T cells enriched from blood (not recorded which). The chain is encoded by TRBV9 joined to TRBJ2-1, with a weak D call of TRBD2 (7 bases match). This TCR was recovered from a woman in her fifties or sixties who had recovered from COVID-19. The sequence in DNA is TGTGCCAGCAGCACCCCTGGGGGGGCCCGCAGCCCGAGCTCCTACAATGAGCAGTTCTTC. Its protein product is CASSTPGGARSPSSYNEQFF.